This TCR beta chain was recovered during a study of immune characterization of retroperitoneal liposarcoma. One entry per CDR3 protein results from TCRdb running MiXCR on the PCR reads. Of more than 10,000 distinct CDR3 sequences detected, about 50% appear once; the ten largest clones hold 9% to 15%. The J segment lost 8 bases and the V segment lost 1 base, leaving 6 bases of the junction unmatched. This CDR3 has 16 residues. The chain has TRBV12-3 or TRBV12-4 and TRBJ2-1, with 12 bases aligning to TRBD1. Input material: tumor tissue. This receptor was taken from a female donor with retroperitoneal liposarcoma. Here the CDR3 DNA reads TGTGCCAGCAGTTTAGGCGGGGACAGGGGGCTTCATGAGCAGTTCTTC. It yields the protein CASSLGGDRGLHEQFF.